Listed below are T cell receptor beta chains from one sample, sequenced in a study of response to subunit inactivated influenza vaccine. From the RT-PCR reads, TCRdb called clonotypes with MiXCR, one entry per CDR3 protein. The sample lists around 200,000 distinct CDR3 sequences, about 9% seen once, with about a tenth in the top ten. The input for sequencing was non-naive T cells sorted from PBMCs, taken on the day of vaccination. The origin of the receptors is a man aged 45 to 65 who received an inactivated influenza vaccine. Both conserved end residues are part of each CDR3. A D gene is named only where the DNA matches it firmly. Clone size is not always given. Where it is, it says once, few, many or a class for expanded clones.

clone_size	j_call	d_call	v_call	cdr3_aa	cdr3_nt
-	TRBJ2-3	-	TRBV3-1	CASSQEGLAGTDTQYF	TGTGCCAGCAGCCAAGAGGGGCTAGCTGGCACAGATACGCAGTATTTT
many	TRBJ1-2	-	TRBV7-2	CASSLAVGNYGYTF	TGTGCCAGCAGCTTAGCCGTCGGGAACTATGGCTACACCTTC
few	TRBJ2-6	TRBD1	TRBV12-3/TRBV12-4	CASSLALPGGIYSGANVLTF	TGTGCCAGCAGTTTAGCGCTCCCAGGGGGAATCTACTCTGGGGCCAACGTCCTGACTTTC
few	TRBJ2-5	TRBD2	TRBV6-2/TRBV6-3	CASSYTKGLAATLETQYF	TGTGCCAGCAGTTATACTAAAGGACTAGCGGCCACACTAGAGACCCAGTACTTC
many	TRBJ1-6	-	TRBV20-1	CTTSSRGTGSPLHF	TGCACTACCTCATCAAGAGGGACGGGTTCACCCCTCCACTTT
-	TRBJ1-1	-	TRBV7-2	CASSLTAATEAFF	TGTGCCAGCAGCTTGACAGCTGCAACTGAAGCTTTCTTT
few	TRBJ1-3	-	TRBV10-3	CAIRPTARAGNTIYF	TGTGCCATCAGGCCGACAGCAAGGGCTGGAAACACCATATATTTT
few	TRBJ1-6	-	TRBV20-1	CSASFMGSPLHF	TGCAGTGCTAGTTTTATGGGTTCACCCCTCCACTTT
few	TRBJ2-2	TRBD2	TRBV12-3/TRBV12-4	CASSQRESTGELFF	TGTGCCAGCAGTCAGCGGGAGAGCACCGGGGAGCTGTTTTTT
-	TRBJ2-3	-	TRBV4-3	CASSQNRGSTDTQYF	TGCGCCAGCAGCCAAAATCGGGGGAGCACAGATACGCAGTATTTT
-	TRBJ1-2	-	TRBV12-3/TRBV12-4	CASSFGRAVGGYTF	TGTGCCAGCAGTTTTGGTAGGGCGGTTGGTGGCTACACCTTC
few	TRBJ2-5	TRBD2	TRBV20-1	CSARDQVRGGLETQYF	TGCAGTGCTAGAGATCAAGTTCGGGGGGGCTTGGAGACCCAGTACTTC
few	TRBJ2-7	TRBD1	TRBV5-1	CASSSTTGGHYEQYF	TGCGCCAGCAGTTCCACAACAGGGGGGCACTACGAGCAGTACTTC
-	TRBJ2-7	-	TRBV28	CASALQGYEQYF	TGTGCCAGCGCCCTACAGGGCTACGAGCAGTACTTC
many	TRBJ1-2	-	TRBV7-9	CASSLGDVNYGYTF	TGTGCCAGCAGCTTAGGGGACGTTAACTATGGCTACACCTTC
-	TRBJ1-2	-	TRBV10-3	CAISESDVGGYTF	TGTGCCATCAGTGAGTCGGACGTTGGAGGCTACACCTTC
few	TRBJ2-7	-	TRBV7-2	CASSLLLARIPYEQYF	TGTGCCAGCAGCTTACTCCTGGCCCGAATCCCCTACGAGCAGTACTTC
few	TRBJ2-1	-	TRBV7-7	CASSADRHNEQFF	TGTGCCAGCAGCGCCGACAGACACAATGAGCAGTTCTTC
few	TRBJ2-7	-	TRBV5-8	CASSLDGSLGSEQYF	TGTGCCAGCAGCTTGGATGGTTCCCTGGGGAGCGAGCAGTACTTC
many	TRBJ2-5	TRBD2	TRBV7-2	CASSLLGTSGQETQYF	TGTGCCAGCAGCTTACTTGGGACTAGCGGCCAAGAGACCCAGTACTTC
few	TRBJ2-3	TRBD1	TRBV2	CASRTGTVFTPPWDDTQYF	TGTGCCAGCAGAACGGGGACAGTCTTCACACCCCCCTGGGACGATACGCAGTATTTT
-	TRBJ1-6	-	TRBV5-5	CASSFSGYNNSPLHF	TGTGCCAGCAGCTTCTCAGGGTATAATAATTCACCCCTCCACTTT
many	TRBJ2-1	-	TRBV24-1	CATSDFWNEQFF	TGTGCCACCAGTGATTTTTGGAATGAGCAGTTCTTC
many	TRBJ1-4	-	TRBV28	CASTDLANEKLFF	TGTGCCAGCACTGATTTGGCTAATGAAAAACTGTTTTTT
many	TRBJ2-1	TRBD2	TRBV10-3	CAISPGTSGGKTYNEQFF	TGTGCCATCAGTCCCGGGACTAGCGGGGGAAAGACCTACAATGAGCAGTTCTTC
-	TRBJ1-1	-	TRBV20-1	CSGIYAASNTEAFF	TGCAGTGGAATTTACGCGGCCAGCAACACTGAAGCTTTCTTT
many	TRBJ2-1	-	TRBV11-2	CASRRSGSSYNEQFF	TGTGCCAGCCGCCGCTCCGGGAGCTCCTACAATGAGCAGTTCTTC
-	TRBJ1-4	-	TRBV20-1	CSARERGNNEKLFF	TGCAGTGCTAGAGAAAGGGGAAATAATGAAAAACTGTTTTTT
-	TRBJ2-1	-	TRBV24-1	CATSDLSYNEQFF	TGTGCCACCAGTGATCTCTCATACAATGAGCAGTTCTTC
many	TRBJ2-7	-	TRBV12-3/TRBV12-4	CASSLAPDSYEQYF	TGTGCCAGCAGTTTAGCGCCCGATAGCTACGAGCAGTACTTC
few	TRBJ2-2	-	TRBV7-2	CASSLPQLAGELFF	TGTGCCAGCAGCCTCCCACAACTCGCCGGGGAGCTGTTTTTT
few	TRBJ2-3	TRBD2	TRBV28	CASSSPSGESDTQYF	TGTGCCAGCAGTTCCCCTAGCGGGGAATCAGATACGCAGTATTTT
-	TRBJ2-5	TRBD2	TRBV7-2	CASSSQSGRGETQYF	TGTGCCAGCAGCAGTCAGAGCGGGAGGGGAGAGACCCAGTACTTC
many	TRBJ2-3	TRBD2	TRBV3-1	CASSQGGGAGDTQYF	TGTGCCAGCAGCCAAGGCGGGGGGGCCGGAGATACGCAGTATTTT
many	TRBJ2-5	TRBD1	TRBV28	CASKRGRAPQETQYF	TGTGCCAGCAAAAGGGGGCGGGCACCTCAAGAGACCCAGTACTTC
-	TRBJ2-1	-	TRBV6-5	CASRYGREQFF	TGTGCCAGCAGATACGGGCGTGAGCAGTTCTTC
many	TRBJ2-2	-	TRBV4-1	CASSRTGSNTGELFF	TGCGCCAGCAGCAGAACCGGGAGCAACACCGGGGAGCTGTTTTTT
-	TRBJ1-4	-	TRBV9	CASSVEGQPNEKLFF	TGTGCCAGCAGCGTAGAAGGACAGCCTAATGAAAAACTGTTTTTT
many	TRBJ2-7	-	TRBV12-3/TRBV12-4	CASSLGAGASYEQYF	TGTGCCAGCAGTTTAGGTGCAGGGGCGTCCTACGAGCAGTACTTC
few	TRBJ1-2	-	TRBV6-6	CASSYATGGYTF	TGTGCCAGCAGTTACGCCACTGGCGGCTACACCTTC
-	TRBJ2-3	TRBD2	TRBV5-1	CASSLAGGQIGTQYF	TGCGCCAGCAGCTTGGCGGGGGGGCAAATCGGTACGCAGTATTTT
many	TRBJ1-4	-	TRBV28	CASKRGAFTATNEKLFF	TGTGCCAGCAAGCGGGGGGCATTCACGGCAACTAATGAAAAACTGTTTTTT
-	TRBJ2-7	TRBD1	TRBV20-1	CGTGTAYEQYF	TGCGGTACCGGGACAGCCTACGAGCAGTACTTC
-	TRBJ2-4	-	TRBV10-1	CASSEWAIGAKNIQYF	TGCGCCAGCAGTGAGTGGGCAATCGGAGCCAAAAACATTCAGTACTTC
-	TRBJ2-7	-	TRBV5-5	CASSSATSRLGEQYF	TGTGCCAGCAGCTCGGCGACCTCCCGGTTGGGCGAGCAGTACTTC
many	TRBJ2-1	TRBD2	TRBV24-1	CATSDQGTSYEQFF	TGTGCCACCAGTGACCAAGGGACTAGCTATGAGCAGTTCTTC
few	TRBJ2-1	TRBD2	TRBV20-1	CSAKREGRFNEQFF	TGCAGTGCCAAGCGGGAGGGCCGTTTCAATGAGCAGTTCTTC
few	TRBJ1-2	-	TRBV4-3	CASSQVAGYHYGYTF	TGCGCCAGCAGCCAAGTGGCAGGGTACCACTATGGCTACACCTTC
many	TRBJ1-2	TRBD1	TRBV12-3/TRBV12-4	CASSLLTGVDYGYTF	TGTGCCAGCAGTTTATTGACAGGGGTGGACTATGGCTACACCTTC
many	TRBJ2-3	-	TRBV7-9	CASSAGTLDTQYF	TGTGCCAGCAGCGCCGGGACCCTGGATACGCAGTATTTT
-	TRBJ1-5	-	TRBV7-2	CASSNRQGNQPQHF	TGTGCCAGCAGCAACCGACAGGGCAATCAGCCCCAGCATTTT
many	TRBJ2-7	TRBD2	TRBV6-1	CATGTSGRNWQYF	TGTGCCACCGGGACTAGCGGGAGAAACTGGCAGTACTTC
-	TRBJ1-1	-	TRBV10-3	CAIRTGFGTEAFF	TGTGCCATCAGAACCGGCTTTGGCACTGAAGCTTTCTTT
-	TRBJ2-3	-	TRBV7-2	CASSRGRGSSTDTQYF	TGTGCCAGCAGCCGAGGGCGGGGTTCTAGCACAGATACGCAGTATTTT
-	TRBJ2-7	TRBD2	TRBV6-1	CASSEASGGLYEQYF	TGTGCCAGCAGTGAAGCGAGCGGGGGGTTATACGAGCAGTACTTC
many	TRBJ2-5	-	TRBV20-1	CSARWASAQETQYF	TGCAGTGCTAGATGGGCTAGCGCGCAAGAGACCCAGTACTTC
-	TRBJ1-1	-	TRBV2	CASSPDLMNTEAFF	TGTGCCAGCAGTCCTGATTTAATGAACACTGAAGCTTTCTTT
-	TRBJ1-2	-	TRBV20-1	CSAYRASYGYTF	TGCAGTGCGTACAGGGCTAGCTATGGCTACACCTTC
many	TRBJ1-2	-	TRBV4-1	CASSQDPVGTIYGYTF	TGCGCCAGCAGCCAAGATCCCGTGGGGACCATCTATGGCTACACCTTC